The 20 T cell receptor beta chains below all came from one sample that was sequenced in a study of blood T cell repertoires in COVID-19 (dated by TCRdb to 2020 to 2022). To prepare the library, the immunoSEQ multiplex PCR assay was applied. Imported from immuneACCESS, the table was reduced by TCRdb to in-frame sequences with V and J called. These copies leave out some clones; in studies compared against another copy, an unresolved V gene accounts for under half, and the cause of the remainder is not known. The sample data list about 160,000 clones, and 80% to 95% of these were observed just once. Around 2% of the sample rests with the top ten. The sample comprised peripheral blood. All receptors come from a woman aged 60-75 years with COVID-19, enrolled during active disease.

This chain connects TRBV27 to TRBJ2-7, with 9 bases that match TRBD1. Germline V CDR1 and CDR2: MNHEY, SMNVEV (reference sequence). The CDR3 length is 17 residues. V lost 0 bases and J lost 1; bases outside the gene matches: 7. In nucleotides, the CDR3 is TGTGCCAGCAGTTTATCCCCCTCCGGGACAGGGTCCTACGAGCAGTACTTC. Its translation: CASSLSPSGTGSYEQYF.

The chain carries TRBV11-1 and TRBJ1-6; 8 bases are shared with TRBD1. V lost 5 bases to trimming and J lost 5 bases; unmatched junction nucleotides: 2. The V gene's germline CDR1 is SGHAT and CDR2 FQDESV (reference sequence). The CDR3 consists of 14 residues. The CDR3: CASSLQGDNSPLHF. The CDR3 DNA reads TGTGCCAGCAGCCTACAGGGGGATAATTCACCCCTCCACTTT.

J is TRBJ1-2 and V is TRBV5-4; D is ambiguous. The CDR3 spans 13 residues. CDR1 is SGHNT and CDR2 is YYREEE in the germline V gene (reference sequence). Trimming took off 5 bases at V and 1 base at J, with 9 bases between the two ends. The CDR3: CASSYDNNYGYTF. The DNA of the CDR3 is TGTGCCAGCAGTTATGACAATAACTATGGCTACACCTTC. Complete variable domain (other parts from reference TRBV5-4 and TRBJ1-2): ETGVTQSPTHLIKTRGQQVTLRCSSQSGHNTVSWYQQALGQGPQFIFQYYREEENGRGNFPPRFSGLQFPNYSSELNVNALELDDSALYLCASSYDNNYGYTFGSGTRLTVV.

This CDR3 reads CASSRKGAYNSPLHF. CDR3 DNA sequence: TGTGCCAGCAGTCGAAAGGGGGCCTATAATTCACCCCTCCACTTT. The chain uses TRBV6-5 and TRBJ1-6; tentative D call: TRBD1 (6 bases). V was cut by 5 bases and J by 2 bases, with 10 bases left in between. This CDR3 contains 15 residues. Germline CDR1 is MNHEY and CDR2 is SVGAGI.

CDR3 coding DNA: TGCGCCAGCAGCTACCGGGGGGGTAAAGAGACCCAGTACTTC. Amino acid sequence: CASSYRGGKETQYF. The rearrangement uses TRBV5-1 and TRBJ2-5; TRBD2 aligns across 8 bases. The J segment lost 3 bases and the V segment lost 3 bases, leaving 4 bases of the junction unmatched. From germline, CDR1 is SGHRS and CDR2 YFSETQ. This CDR3 has 14 amino acids. The whole variable domain, filled in from reference TRBV5-1 and TRBJ2-5, reads KAGVTQTPRYLIKTRGQQVTLSCSPISGHRSVSWYQQTPGQGLQFLFEYFSETQRNKGNFPGRFSGRQFSNSRSEMNVSTLELGDSALYLCASSYRGGKETQYFGPGTRLLVL.

The chain employs TRBV7-2 and TRBJ1-2; 10 bases agree with TRBD1. The junction had 10 bases not matched to a gene; V was cut back by 5 bases and J by 10 bases. Germline CDR1 and CDR2: SGHTA and FQGNSA. This CDR3 has 14 amino acids. The CDR3 bases are TGTGCCAGCAGCGGACAGGGGGGATCCAAACCCTACACCTTC. Translating it yields CASSGQGGSKPYTF.

The chain joins TRBV21-1 to TRBJ1-2; the table names TRBD1, a call not compared with the DNA. TRBV21-1 is shown as a pseudogene. This CDR3 contains 14 residues. CDR3 residues: CASSARDRNYGYTF. DNA of the CDR3: TGTGCCAGCAGCGCCAGGGACAGGAACTATGGCTACACCTTC.

This chain connects TRBV19 to TRBJ2-1, with D unclear. The V gene lost 5 bases and the J gene lost 5 bases, with 10 bases spanning the gap. Germline lookup yields CDR1 LNHDA and CDR2 SQIVND (reference sequence). CDR3 length: 13 amino acids. Written as DNA, the CDR3 is TGTGCCAGTAGTCTCGACACTGACAATGAGCAGTTCTTC. Its translation: CASSLDTDNEQFF.

The rearrangement uses TRBV9 and TRBJ2-5; TRBD1 might be the D (6 bases). The CDR3 consists of 14 residues. CDR1 and CDR2 (germline): SGDLS, YYNGEE. Trimming shortened V by 4 bases and J by 5 bases, and 15 bases separated the two germline ends. CDR3: CASSTDSIRETQYF. The CDR3 nucleotides read TGTGCCAGCAGCACGGACAGTATCCGGGAGACCCAGTACTTC.

This chain links TRBV6-2 or TRBV6-3 with TRBJ2-3, with TRBD2 identical over 7 bases. The CDR3 runs to 16 residues. V lost 0 bases, J lost 0 bases, and 3 bases stayed unmatched. Per germline, CDR1 MNHEY and CDR2 SVGEGT. The CDR3 region is CASSYSRGKSTDTQYF. The CDR3 DNA sequence: TGTGCCAGCAGTTACTCGCGGGGGAAGAGCACAGATACGCAGTATTTT.

The chain combines TRBV2 with TRBJ1-4; no clear D. Trimming shortened V by 6 bases and J by 8 bases, and 13 bases separated the two germline ends. Per germline, CDR1 SNHLY and CDR2 FYNNEI. The CDR3 spans 13 residues. The DNA for the CDR3 is TGTGCCAGCAGCAGAGGAGGTAGAGAAAAACTGTTTTTT. Protein sequence: CASSRGGREKLFF.

The rearrangement uses TRBV5-4 and TRBJ1-1; no clear D gene. V lost 4 bases and J 3 bases, leaving 25 bases between the germline ends. Germline CDR1 SGHNT, CDR2 YYREEE (reference sequence). CDR3 length: 18 residues. The CDR3 DNA is TGTGCCAGCAGCGGAAGAGACTGGAAGGGAGTGGCGGACACTGAAGCTTTCTTT. This encodes CASSGRDWKGVADTEAFF.

This chain uses TRBV5-1 with TRBJ1-1; D unclear. The CDR3 spans 15 residues. Germline CDR1 reads SGHRS; CDR2 reads YFSETQ. Trimming removed 1 base from V and 7 bases from J, with 17 bases in between. CDR3 region: CASSLIAQDTLEAFF. The CDR3, as DNA: TGCGCCAGCAGCTTGATAGCGCAGGATACCCTTGAAGCTTTCTTT. The full variable domain, rest sourced from reference TRBV5-1 and TRBJ1-1, is KAGVTQTPRYLIKTRGQQVTLSCSPISGHRSVSWYQQTPGQGLQFLFEYFSETQRNKGNFPGRFSGRQFSNSRSEMNVSTLELGDSALYLCASSLIAQDTLEAFFGQGTRLTVV.

The rearrangement joins TRBV2 to TRBJ1-5, with unresolved D. CDR3 length: 12 amino acids. Per the germline V gene, CDR1 is SNHLY and CDR2 is FYNNEI. V lost 4 bases and J 4 bases, leaving 5 bases between the germline ends. The CDR3, as DNA: TGTGCCAGCAGTGCGGGGAATCAGCCCCAGCATTTT. It translates to CASSAGNQPQHF.

The chain links TRBV14 to TRBJ2-2, with TRBD2 as a possible D gene (5 bases). This CDR3 is 16 amino acids long. Per germline, CDR1 SGHDN and CDR2 FVKESK. V dropped 1 base and J dropped 6 bases, with 15 bases sitting between them. CDR3 nucleotide sequence: TGTGCCAGCAGCCAAGTAGAGGGAACAATTCCCGGGGAGCTGTTTTTT. Translation gives CASSQVEGTIPGELFF.

This clone was recorded once. The V gene is TRBV5-1, the J gene TRBJ2-1; the D gene is possibly TRBD2 (6 bases). Per germline, CDR1 SGHRS and CDR2 YFSETQ. The CDR3 has 16 amino acids. Trimming removed 4 bases at V and 2 bases at J, with 16 bases between. DNA for the CDR3: TGCGCCAGCAGCCGCAAAGCGGGTTCAACCTACAATGAGCAGTTCTTC. Translated, it gives CASSRKAGSTYNEQFF.

About this clone itself: Other DNA variants within this sample encode the same CDR3. The gene calls are TRBV19 and TRBJ2-7, with a weak D call TRBD1 (6 bases). The CDR3 has 15 residues. V dropped 1 base and J dropped 0 bases, with 10 bases sitting between them. From germline, CDR1 is LNHDA and CDR2 SQIVND (reference sequence). CDR3 bases: TGTGCCAGTAGTATAGGGCAGGGGTCCTCCTACGAGCAGTACTTC. It translates to CASSIGQGSSYEQYF.

The gene calls are TRBV21-1 and TRBJ2-5; TRBD1 is taken as the D call from the table, unchecked against the DNA. TRBV21-1 is marked as a pseudogene. The CDR3 extends over 16 amino acids. CDR3 region: CASSLRGRKNWETQYF. CDR3 in DNA: TGTGCCAGCAGTCTAAGGGGGCGCAAGAATTGGGAGACCCAGTACTTC.

The chain couples TRBV19 to TRBJ2-2; D is perhaps TRBD1 (6 bases). Trimming took 6 bases from V and 0 from J, leaving 8 bases between them. The germline V gene encodes CDR1 LNHDA and CDR2 SQIVND (reference sequence). The CDR3 loop spans 14 amino acids. This CDR3 reads CASRQGTNTGELFF. The CDR3 DNA reads as TGTGCCAGTAGGCAGGGGACGAACACCGGGGAGCTGTTTTTT.

This chain links TRBV6-6 with TRBJ1-3, with 7 positions matching TRBD1. The CDR3 has 15 residues. V lost 3 bases, J lost 0 bases, and 2 bases stayed unmatched. Germline V gives CDR1 MNHNY, CDR2 SVGAGI (reference sequence). The CDR3 DNA sequence: TGTGCCAGCAGTTATCAGGGGGGCTCTGGAAACACCATATATTTT. Translating it yields CASSYQGGSGNTIYF.